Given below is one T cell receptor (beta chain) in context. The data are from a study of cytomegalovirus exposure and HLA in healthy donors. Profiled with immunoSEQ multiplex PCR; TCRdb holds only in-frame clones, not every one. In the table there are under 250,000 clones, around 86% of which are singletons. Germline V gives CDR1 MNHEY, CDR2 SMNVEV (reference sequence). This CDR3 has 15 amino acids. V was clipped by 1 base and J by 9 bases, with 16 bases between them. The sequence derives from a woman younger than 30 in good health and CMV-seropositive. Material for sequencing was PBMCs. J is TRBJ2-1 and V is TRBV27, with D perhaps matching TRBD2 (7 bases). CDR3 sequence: CASSLLGGGPGEQFF. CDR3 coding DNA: TGTGCCAGCAGTTTATTAGGGGGAGGGCCCGGTGAGCAGTTCTTC.